These 13 T cell receptor beta chains share one sample of origin, sequenced in a study of T cell responses to AZD1222 COVID-19 vaccine. The method was immunoSEQ multiplex PCR; TCRdb's version includes in-frame clones alone and lacks a portion of them. Of 95,000 to 150,000 clones listed, 70% to 90% are singletons. The sequencing used peripheral blood, collected 28 days after the second AZD1222 dose. Receptors were obtained from an adult who received the AZD1222 COVID-19 vaccine.

The chain combines TRBV6-1 with TRBJ1-2; D uncertain. V was shortened by 2 bases and J by 5 bases, with 9 bases between the two germline ends. In germline, CDR1 is MNHNS, CDR2 SASEGT. The CDR3 runs to 13 residues. The CDR3 nucleotides read TGTGCCAGCAGTGAAAGACAAGGGTATGGCTACACCTTC. Translation: CASSERQGYGYTF.

The rearrangement uses TRBV12-3 or TRBV12-4 and TRBJ1-2; D gene uncertain. The CDR3 contains 12 residues. V was pared by 3 bases and J by 7 bases, with 9 bases between. DNA for the CDR3: TGTGCCAGCAGTTTGTACGGAATTGGCTACACCTTC. Translated: CASSLYGIGYTF.

Only one count was recorded for this clone. The rearrangement uses TRBV23-1 and TRBJ1-5; perhaps TRBD1 as D (5 bases). Being an ORF, TRBV23-1 has a function that is uncertain. The CDR3 totals 10 residues. V lost 7 bases and J lost 10, with 8 bases in between. This CDR3 reads CASTRAPQHF. Here the CDR3 DNA reads TGCGCCAGCACCAGGGCTCCCCAGCATTTT.

The rearrangement uses TRBV29-1 and TRBJ2-2; weak D call: TRBD2 (5 bases). The CDR3 extends over 13 amino acids. The germline V gene has CDR1 SQVTM and CDR2 ANQGSEA. With 7 bases removed from V and 5 bases from J, the gap between germline ends came to 14 bases. The chain's CDR3 is CSARAPPTGELFF. CDR3 bases: TGCAGCGCGAGGGCCCCCCCGACCGGGGAGCTGTTTTTT.

In regard to this clone: Other DNA sequences from this sample encode an identical CDR3 as well. The gene calls are TRBV6-1 and TRBJ1-5, with D unresolved. Germline V gene sequence: CDR1 MNHNS, CDR2 SASEGT. The CDR3 is made up of 13 amino acids. With 2 bases removed from V and 0 bases from J, the gap between germline ends came to 2 bases. The CDR3 here is CASSESSNQPQHF. The DNA for the CDR3 is TGTGCCAGCAGTGAATCTAGCAATCAGCCCCAGCATTTT.

The rearrangement links TRBV5-1 to TRBJ1-1; D gene unclear. Trimming removed 0 bases from V and 8 bases from J, with 14 bases in between. The CDR3 spans 14 residues. Germline CDR1 and CDR2: SGHRS and YFSETQ. CDR3 in amino acids: CASSLGTGGSEAFF. CDR3 bases: TGCGCCAGCAGCTTGGGGACGGGCGGGTCGGAAGCTTTCTTT. Filled out from reference TRBV5-1 and TRBJ1-1, the complete variable domain reads KAGVTQTPRYLIKTRGQQVTLSCSPISGHRSVSWYQQTPGQGLQFLFEYFSETQRNKGNFPGRFSGRQFSNSRSEMNVSTLELGDSALYLCASSLGTGGSEAFFGQGTRLTVV.

The gene calls are TRBV4-1 and TRBJ1-4; D is undetermined. The CDR3 totals 14 residues. V was cut by 4 bases and J by 4 bases, with 10 bases left in between. Germline V CDR1 and CDR2: MGHRA, YSYEKL. The CDR3 bases are TGCGCCAGCAGCCCCCTCTTCCTTAATGAAAAACTGTTTTTT. As protein: CASSPLFLNEKLFF.

The CDR3 is CASSVGQSNEKLFF. The CDR3 region has the DNA TGTGCCAGCAGCGTAGGGCAGTCTAATGAAAAACTGTTTTTT. The chain has TRBV9 and TRBJ1-4; D gene unclear. Germline V CDR1 and CDR2: SGDLS, YYNGEE. This CDR3 contains 14 residues. V gave up 0 bases and J gave up 3 bases, with 6 bases separating them.

The CDR3 DNA reads as TGTGCCAGCAGCTTAGGGGGACAAGTAAAGGGAAACACCATATATTTT. Its translation is CASSLGGQVKGNTIYF. The chain links TRBV7-2 to TRBJ1-3; the D gene is possibly TRBD1 (6 bases). The ends were cut back, 1 base at V and 4 bases at J, with 14 bases in the middle. Germline values: CDR1 SGHTA, CDR2 FQGNSA. This CDR3 is 16 amino acids long.

The chain links TRBV7-8 to TRBJ2-5; D is unresolved. Per germline, CDR1 SGHVS and CDR2 FQNEAQ. Deletions cut 0 bases from V and 3 bases from J, with 11 bases between. The CDR3 covers 15 residues. The CDR3: CASSLAGPLKETQYF. For the CDR3, the DNA is TGTGCCAGCAGCTTAGCTGGCCCGTTGAAAGAGACCCAGTACTTC.

V is TRBV10-2 and J is TRBJ1-1; D may be TRBD1 (5 bases). Trimming removed 6 bases at V and 0 bases at J, with 8 bases between. Per germline, CDR1 WSHSY and CDR2 SAAADI. The CDR3 runs to 13 residues. CDR3 in DNA: TGCGCCAGCAGGGGGCGGATGAACACTGAAGCTTTCTTT. As protein: CASRGRMNTEAFF.

V is TRBV4-1 and J is TRBJ2-5, with D tentatively TRBD1 (5 bases). The germline gives CDR1 MGHRA, CDR2 YSYEKL. Trimming cost V 2 bases and J 9 bases, with 13 bases left between them. This CDR3 region has 13 residues. In DNA form, the CDR3 reads TGCGCCAGCAGCCAACTGGGGCTGGCGGCCCAGTACTTC. It codes for CASSQLGLAAQYF.

The rearrangement links TRBV7-9 to TRBJ1-4; D is uncertain. V was shortened by 5 bases and J by 3 bases, with 13 bases between the two germline ends. The CDR3 extends over 15 amino acids. Germline V gene lookup returns CDR1 SEHNR and CDR2 FQNEAQ (reference sequence). CDR3 loop: CASSGVLRANEKLFF. CDR3 in DNA: TGTGCCAGCAGCGGGGTCCTTCGGGCTAATGAAAAACTGTTTTTT.